What follows describes a single TCR beta chain. These data originate in a study of neoadjuvant anti-PD-1 for oral cavity cancer. Only in-frame clones appear in the TCRdb table, and some are missing; sequencing was by immunoSEQ multiplex PCR. The data contain approximately 83,000 clones, under 85% of them singletons. Germline V lookup: CDR1 LNHDA, CDR2 SQIVND (reference sequence). The V end was cut by 1 base, the J end by 5 bases, with 9 bases between. The length of the CDR3 is 14 residues. The sequenced sample was PBMCs, obtained before nivolumab (anti-PD-1) treatment. This chain joins TRBV19 and TRBJ1-5; D gene ambiguous. This clonotype was obtained from a person between 40 and 85 years old with oral cavity squamous cell carcinoma. CDR3 loop: CASSIGQPDQPQHF. CDR3 nucleotide sequence: TGTGCCAGTAGTATAGGACAACCCGATCAGCCCCAGCATTTT.